Following are 5 T cell receptor beta chains from one sample sequenced in a study of blood T cell repertoires in COVID-19. Profiled with immunoSEQ multiplex PCR; TCRdb holds only in-frame clones, not every one. The repertoire holds roughly 56,000 clones, with 89% as singletons. What was sequenced was peripheral blood. The receptors were gathered from an older woman with COVID-19, enrolled during active disease.

Comment on this clone: The conserved phenylalanine or tryptophan is not found at the CDR3 terminus, so this likely reflects a read error. It is unclear where the CDR3 begins or ends on the DNA, so no DNA is shown, and the CDR3 is as TCRdb lists it. This rearrangement joins TRBV6-1 to TRBJ2-7; the table assigns TRBD2, which was not confirmed against the DNA. Germline V gives CDR1 MNHNS, CDR2 SASEGT. 12 amino acids form the CDR3, both terminal residues included. CDR3 amino acids: CASSEAQRERSL.

The genes are TRBV19 and TRBJ2-3; TRBD1 aligns across 7 bases. Unmatched junction bases numbered 8, after V lost 5 bases and J lost 3 bases. Germline loops: CDR1 LNHDA, CDR2 SQIVND (reference sequence). The CDR3 runs to 15 residues. CDR3 sequence: CASSFRTGRTDTQYF. The DNA of the CDR3 is TGTGCCAGTAGTTTTCGGACAGGTCGAACAGATACGCAGTATTTT. Full variable domain (remainder filled in from reference TRBV19 and TRBJ2-3): DGGITQSPKYLFRKEGQNVTLSCEQNLNHDAMYWYRQDPGQGLRLIYYSQIVNDFQKGDIAEGYSVSREKKESFPLTVTSAQKNPTAFYLCASSFRTGRTDTQYFGPGTRLTVL.

There are a few counts of this clone. V usage is TRBV5-4 and J usage is TRBJ1-2, with unresolved D. The V end was cut by 1 base, the J end by 3 bases, with 10 bases between. Germline CDR1 SGHNT, CDR2 YYREEE (reference sequence). The CDR3 is 14 amino acids. For the CDR3, the DNA is TGTGCCAGCAGCTTGCAGGCTTCCCACTATGGCTACACCTTC. Protein: CASSLQASHYGYTF.

The chain is built from TRBV30 and TRBJ1-6; no definite D call. Trimming shortened V by 2 bases and J by 4 bases, and 6 bases separated the two germline ends. The germline CDR1 and CDR2 sequences are GTSNPN and SVGIG (reference sequence). The CDR3 is 13 residues long. Here the CDR3 reads CAWSREYNSPLHF. CDR3 nucleotide sequence: TGTGCCTGGAGTAGGGAGTATAATTCACCCCTCCACTTT.

The V gene is TRBV24-1, the J gene TRBJ1-1; D unresolved. Germline CDR1 KGHDR, CDR2 SFDVKD. The CDR3 consists of 13 residues. V was shortened by 6 bases and J by 1 base, with 8 bases between the two germline ends. CDR3 DNA sequence: TGTGCCACCAGTATGGCTGGGAACACTGAAGCTTTCTTT. Translating gives CATSMAGNTEAFF.